The 3 T cell receptor beta chains presented below share a single source sample, sequenced in a study of blood T cell repertoires in COVID-19. This table comes from immunoSEQ multiplex PCR, and its TCRdb copy is limited to in-frame clones, with some not included. This table has some 300,000 clones, 86% appearing once. The sequencing sample was made of peripheral blood. These receptors all come from a woman aged 70-85 years with COVID-19, enrolled during active disease.

The chain has TRBV6-5 and TRBJ1-1; 9 nucleotides agree with TRBD1. Germline values: CDR1 MNHEY, CDR2 SVGAGI. J was trimmed by 4 bases and V by 6 bases; bases with no gene match: 9. This CDR3 has 15 residues. The CDR3 nucleotides read TGTGCCAGCAGCGTACAGGGGGCTACTGTCACTGAAGCTTTCTTT. Protein sequence: CASSVQGATVTEAFF.

The chain carries TRBV28 and TRBJ1-3; D gene ambiguous. Per germline, CDR1 MDHEN and CDR2 SYDVKM. CDR3 length: 13 residues. V lost 4 bases and J 5 bases, leaving 9 bases between the germline ends. This CDR3 is CASSSTARNTIYF. The CDR3 DNA follows: TGTGCCAGCAGTTCTACTGCTCGAAACACCATATATTTT. Based on the CDR3 plus reference TRBV28 and TRBJ1-3, the full variable domain is DVKVTQSSRYLVKRTGEKVFLECVQDMDHENMFWYRQDPGLGLRLIYFSYDVKMKEKGDIPEGYSVSREKKERFSLILESASTNQTSMYLCASSSTARNTIYFGEGSWLTVV.

This chain links TRBV7-9 with TRBJ2-1, with 10 positions matching TRBD1. Germline V gene sequence: CDR1 SEHNR, CDR2 FQNEAQ (reference sequence). This CDR3 has 15 amino acids. Losses at the gene ends were 3 bases for V and 9 bases for J; bases not matched to a gene: 8. CDR3 in amino acids: CASSFRDRGSGEQFF. For the CDR3, the DNA is TGTGCCAGCAGCTTCCGGGACAGGGGTTCGGGTGAGCAGTTCTTC.